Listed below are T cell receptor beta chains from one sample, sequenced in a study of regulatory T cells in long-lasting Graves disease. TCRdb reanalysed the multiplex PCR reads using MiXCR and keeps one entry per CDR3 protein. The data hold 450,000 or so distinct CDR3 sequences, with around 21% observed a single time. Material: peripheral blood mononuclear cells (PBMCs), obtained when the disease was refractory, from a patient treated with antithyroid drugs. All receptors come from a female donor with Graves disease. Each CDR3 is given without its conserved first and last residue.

CDR3aa: ASSYRRERYEQY; len: 12; j_gene: TRBJ2-7; v_gene: TRBV11-2
CDR3aa: ASTSQRTSDDTGELF; len: 15; j_gene: TRBJ2-2; v_gene: TRBV7-9
CDR3aa: ASSQEGTGQGYGYT; len: 14; j_gene: TRBJ1-2; v_gene: TRBV3-1
CDR3aa: ASRGSIEAF; len: 9; j_gene: TRBJ1-1; v_gene: TRBV7-4
CDR3aa: SARSLQGWTYEQY; len: 13; j_gene: TRBJ2-7; v_gene: TRBV20-1
CDR3aa: ASSSRGGEAF; len: 10; j_gene: TRBJ1-1; v_gene: TRBV7-6
CDR3aa: ASSPGQGRGELF; len: 12; j_gene: TRBJ2-2; v_gene: TRBV12-3/TRBV12-4
CDR3aa: ASTLDPAGNQPQH; len: 13; j_gene: TRBJ1-5; v_gene: TRBV19
CDR3aa: ASSLWASGRGGEF; len: 13; j_gene: TRBJ2-1; v_gene: TRBV11-2
CDR3aa: ASTLQGISTKETQY; len: 14; j_gene: TRBJ2-5; v_gene: TRBV12-3/TRBV12-4
CDR3aa: SVEHPRDSGYT; len: 11; j_gene: TRBJ1-2; v_gene: TRBV29-1
CDR3aa: ASRGQGSIYSNQPQH; len: 15; j_gene: TRBJ1-5; v_gene: TRBV6-1
CDR3aa: ASSFLGRGVGLEQY; len: 14; j_gene: TRBJ2-7; v_gene: TRBV6-5
CDR3aa: ASSRWESGANVLT; len: 13; j_gene: TRBJ2-6; v_gene: TRBV7-3
CDR3aa: ASSLAGRTTGELF; len: 13; j_gene: TRBJ2-2; v_gene: TRBV7-8
CDR3aa: ASSQDLVSRPQH; len: 12; j_gene: TRBJ1-5; v_gene: TRBV3-1
CDR3aa: ASSLSPTGFLGGNQPQH; len: 17; j_gene: TRBJ1-5; v_gene: TRBV7-2
CDR3aa: ASSAPRGTYEQY; len: 12; j_gene: TRBJ2-7; v_gene: TRBV28
CDR3aa: ASSYDRGAYNEQF; len: 13; j_gene: TRBJ2-1; v_gene: TRBV10-1
CDR3aa: ASSCYRDGNPRLDYGYT; len: 17; j_gene: TRBJ1-2; v_gene: TRBV12-3/TRBV12-4
CDR3aa: ASSYTGGGTEAF; len: 12; j_gene: TRBJ1-1; v_gene: TRBV28
CDR3aa: ASSLPAQRETQY; len: 12; j_gene: TRBJ2-5; v_gene: TRBV5-1
CDR3aa: ATSDVRETQY; len: 10; j_gene: TRBJ2-5; v_gene: TRBV24-1
CDR3aa: ASSRHGTSFKQY; len: 12; j_gene: TRBJ2-7; v_gene: TRBV28
CDR3aa: ASSLRDMKSGEQY; len: 13; j_gene: TRBJ2-7; v_gene: TRBV5-1
CDR3aa: AWCHGAGVGETQY; len: 13; j_gene: TRBJ2-5; v_gene: TRBV30
CDR3aa: ASGGGTYTEAF; len: 11; j_gene: TRBJ1-1; v_gene: TRBV7-9
CDR3aa: ASSLEQDRGSEQY; len: 13; j_gene: TRBJ2-7; v_gene: TRBV19
CDR3aa: ASTTDIYNQPQH; len: 12; j_gene: TRBJ1-5; v_gene: TRBV6-2/TRBV6-3
CDR3aa: ASRAPNTEAF; len: 10; j_gene: TRBJ1-1; v_gene: TRBV12-3/TRBV12-4
CDR3aa: SVVAVLSSGANVLT; len: 14; j_gene: TRBJ2-6; v_gene: TRBV29-1
CDR3aa: ASSQAIAANHDEQY; len: 14; j_gene: TRBJ2-7; v_gene: TRBV4-3
CDR3aa: ASSYPRGATGELF; len: 13; j_gene: TRBJ2-2; v_gene: TRBV6-5
CDR3aa: ASSYSIREKLF; len: 11; j_gene: TRBJ1-4; v_gene: TRBV6-5
CDR3aa: ASSPRSGEGPYNEQF; len: 15; j_gene: TRBJ2-1; v_gene: TRBV7-6
CDR3aa: ASISGSTDTQY; len: 11; j_gene: TRBJ2-3; v_gene: TRBV2
CDR3aa: ASSPRYNEKLF; len: 11; j_gene: TRBJ1-4; v_gene: TRBV7-2
CDR3aa: ASSLVPGDIYEQY; len: 13; j_gene: TRBJ2-7; v_gene: TRBV5-1
CDR3aa: ASSDPGTLNTEAF; len: 13; j_gene: TRBJ1-1; v_gene: TRBV9
CDR3aa: SASGPPSGANVLT; len: 13; j_gene: TRBJ2-6; v_gene: TRBV20-1
CDR3aa: ASSPYRDYEQY; len: 11; j_gene: TRBJ2-7; v_gene: TRBV7-2
CDR3aa: ASAPWGGSNQPQH; len: 13; j_gene: TRBJ1-5; v_gene: TRBV6-2/TRBV6-3